The entry below gives a single T cell receptor (beta chain) sequence along with its context. This table comes from immunoSEQ multiplex PCR, and its TCRdb copy is limited to in-frame clones, with some not included. The table lists about 320,000 clones, over 90% of them singletons. This sample is drawn from a study of blood T cell repertoires in COVID-19. This CDR3 has 15 amino acids. Trimming took off 3 bases at V and 0 bases at J, with 12 bases between the two ends. From germline, CDR1 is SGHAT and CDR2 FQNNGV. Sequencing was performed on PBMCs or T cells enriched from blood (not recorded which). The sequence was obtained from a woman aged 25 to 45 who had been exposed to COVID-19. The chain has TRBV11-2 and TRBJ2-7; D is possibly TRBD2 (5 bases). The CDR3 reads CASSLLPGISYEQYF. The CDR3 coding sequence is TGTGCCAGCAGCTTGCTACCCGGGATCTCCTACGAGCAGTACTTC. Combining the CDR3 with reference TRBV11-2 and TRBJ2-7 gives the whole variable domain EAGVAQSPRYKIIEKRQSVAFWCNPISGHATLYWYQQILGQGPKLLIQFQNNGVVDDSQLPKDRFSAERLKGVDSTLKIQPAKLEDSAVYLCASSLLPGISYEQYFGPGTRLTVT.